The 9 T cell receptor beta chains listed next were all sequenced from one sample in a study of blood T cell repertoires in COVID-19. The method was immunoSEQ multiplex PCR; TCRdb's version includes in-frame clones alone and lacks a portion of them. This table holds roughly 90,000 clones, approximately 85% found once. The source material was peripheral blood. These receptors were collected from a human donor in a cohort sampled during active COVID-19.

This sequence joins TRBV5-1 and TRBJ2-2; D might be TRBD1 (6 bases). V was pared by 3 bases and J by 0 bases, with 6 bases between. CDR3 length equals 14 residues. The V gene's germline CDR1 is SGHRS and CDR2 YFSETQ. The CDR3, as DNA: TGCGCCAGCAGCTGGACAGCGAACACCGGGGAGCTGTTTTTT. Its protein is CASSWTANTGELFF.

The rearrangement links TRBV7-3 to TRBJ2-5; 8 positions match TRBD2. The germline V gene encodes CDR1 SGHTA and CDR2 FQGTGA. The CDR3 is 16 residues long. The V segment lost 6 bases and the J segment 5 bases; nucleotides outside the gene matches: 14. The CDR3, as DNA: TGTGCCAGCAGTTCCGGGTCTAGCGGGCGGCGCGAGACCCAGTACTTC. Encoded protein: CASSSGSSGRRETQYF.

This chain links TRBV27 with TRBJ2-7; 10 nucleotides match TRBD2. The CDR3 totals 14 residues. Germline CDR1 is MNHEY and CDR2 is SMNVEV (reference sequence). Unmatched junction bases numbered 3, after V lost 3 bases and J lost 4 bases. In DNA form, the CDR3 reads TGTGCCAGCAGTTTGAGCGGGGGGGGGTACGAGCAGTACTTC. Its protein is CASSLSGGGYEQYF.

The chain couples TRBV4-3 to TRBJ2-1; TRBD2 matches at 13 bases. This CDR3 contains 16 residues. The germline V gene has CDR1 LGHNA and CDR2 YSLEER. Trimming at V came to 4 bases and at J to 9 bases, leaving 9 bases not matched to a gene. The CDR3 protein is CASSPTGTSGIVEQFF. CDR3 bases: TGCGCCAGCAGCCCAACCGGGACTAGCGGGATAGTTGAGCAGTTCTTC.

The chain is built from TRBV27 and TRBJ2-7, with a weak D call TRBD2 (6 bases). CDR3 length: 14 residues. Per the germline V gene, CDR1 is MNHEY and CDR2 is SMNVEV (reference sequence). The V and J ends lost 3 bases and 5 bases respectively, with 14 bases between them. CDR3 residues: CASSLLRGGDEQYF. The CDR3 DNA follows: TGTGCCAGCAGTTTGCTCCGGGGCGGGGACGAGCAGTACTTC.

This chain connects TRBV24-1 to TRBJ1-5; 8 bases agree with TRBD1. Germline CDR1 KGHDR, CDR2 SFDVKD. This CDR3 contains 15 residues. With 4 bases clipped from V and 6 bases from J, the junction kept 7 bases outside the gene matches. The CDR3 DNA reads as TGTGCCACCAGTGACGAAGGACAGGGTGGTCAGCCCCAGCATTTT. Its translation is CATSDEGQGGQPQHF.

V and J are TRBV27 and TRBJ1-1; a weak D match, TRBD1 (6 bases). There are 14 residues in the CDR3. V lost 3 bases and J 0 bases, leaving 8 bases between the germline ends. The germline CDR1 and CDR2 sequences are MNHEY and SMNVEV (reference sequence). CDR3 nucleotide sequence: TGTGCCAGCAGTTTGGACAGACTGAACACTGAAGCTTTCTTT. Its protein product is CASSLDRLNTEAFF.

V usage is TRBV9 and J usage is TRBJ2-7; D gene ambiguous. CDR3 size: 11 residues. The germline V gene encodes CDR1 SGDLS and CDR2 YYNGEE. V shed 4 bases and J shed 8 bases, with 10 bases lying between them. The DNA for the CDR3 is TGTGCCAGCAGCTCGGGTGCACAGCAGTACTTC. It codes for CASSSGAQQYF. The whole variable domain, remainder taken from reference TRBV9 and TRBJ2-7, is DSGVTQTPKHLITATGQRVTLRCSPRSGDLSVYWYQQSLDQGLQFLIQYYNGEERAKGNILERFSAQQFPDLHSELNLSSLELGDSALYFCASSSGAQQYFGPGTRLTVT.

The chain recombines TRBV29-1 with TRBJ2-1; TRBD1 is a possible D gene (5 bases). CDR3 size: 11 residues. CDR1 is SQVTM, CDR2 ANQGSEA, per germline. V lost 4 bases, J lost 8 bases, and 9 bases lay in between. Here the CDR3 DNA reads TGCAGCGTTGGGCAGGGTGATGAGCAGTTCTTC. Translated, it gives CSVGQGDEQFF.